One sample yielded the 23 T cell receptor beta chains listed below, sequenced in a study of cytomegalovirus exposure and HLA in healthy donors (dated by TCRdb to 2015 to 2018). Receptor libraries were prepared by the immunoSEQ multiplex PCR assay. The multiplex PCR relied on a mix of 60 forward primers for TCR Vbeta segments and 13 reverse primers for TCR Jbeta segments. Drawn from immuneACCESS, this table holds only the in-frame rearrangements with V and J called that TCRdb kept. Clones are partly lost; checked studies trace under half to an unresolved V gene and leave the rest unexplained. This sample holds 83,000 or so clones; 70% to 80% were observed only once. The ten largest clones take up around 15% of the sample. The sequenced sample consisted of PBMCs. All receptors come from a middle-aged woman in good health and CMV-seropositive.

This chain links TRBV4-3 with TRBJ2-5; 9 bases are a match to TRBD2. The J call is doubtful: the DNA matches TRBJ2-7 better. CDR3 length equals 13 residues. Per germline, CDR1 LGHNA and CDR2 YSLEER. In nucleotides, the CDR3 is TGCGCCAGCAGCCTCCTTAGCGGGAGCGAGCAGTACTTC. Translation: CASSLLSGSEQYF.

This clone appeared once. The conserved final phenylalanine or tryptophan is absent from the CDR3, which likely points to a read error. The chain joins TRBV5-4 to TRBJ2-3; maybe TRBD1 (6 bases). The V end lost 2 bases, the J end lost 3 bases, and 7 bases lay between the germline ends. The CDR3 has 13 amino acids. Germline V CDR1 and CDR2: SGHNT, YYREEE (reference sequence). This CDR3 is CASSLGGTDTQYV. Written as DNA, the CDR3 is TGTGCCAGCAGCTTAGGGGGAACAGATACGCAGTATGTT.

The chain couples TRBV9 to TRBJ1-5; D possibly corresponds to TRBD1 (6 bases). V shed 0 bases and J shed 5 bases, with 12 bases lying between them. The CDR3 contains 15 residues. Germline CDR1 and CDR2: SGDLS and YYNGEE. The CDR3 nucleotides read TGTGCCAGCAGCGTAGCGACAGGTCCTGATCAGCCCCAGCATTTT. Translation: CASSVATGPDQPQHF.

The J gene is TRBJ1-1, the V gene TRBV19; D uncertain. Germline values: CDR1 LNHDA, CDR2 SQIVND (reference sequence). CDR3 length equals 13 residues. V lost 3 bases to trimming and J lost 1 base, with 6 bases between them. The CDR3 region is CASSILWNTEAFF. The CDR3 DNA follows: TGTGCCAGTAGTATCCTGTGGAACACTGAAGCTTTCTTT.

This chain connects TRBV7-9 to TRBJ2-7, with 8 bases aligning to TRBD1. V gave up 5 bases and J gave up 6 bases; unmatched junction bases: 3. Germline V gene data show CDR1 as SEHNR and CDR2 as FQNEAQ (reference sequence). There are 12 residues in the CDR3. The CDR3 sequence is CASSQGQAEQYF. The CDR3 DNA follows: TGTGCCAGCAGCCAGGGACAGGCCGAGCAGTACTTC.

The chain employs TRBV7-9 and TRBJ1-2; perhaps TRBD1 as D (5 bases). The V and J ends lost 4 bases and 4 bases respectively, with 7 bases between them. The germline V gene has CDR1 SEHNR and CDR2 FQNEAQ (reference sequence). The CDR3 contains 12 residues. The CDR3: CASSSQVYGYTF. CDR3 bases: TGTGCCAGCAGCTCACAGGTCTATGGCTACACCTTC.

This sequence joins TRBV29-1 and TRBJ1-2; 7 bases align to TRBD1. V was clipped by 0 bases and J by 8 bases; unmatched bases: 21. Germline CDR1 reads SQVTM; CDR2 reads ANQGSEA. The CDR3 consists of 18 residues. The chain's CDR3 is CSVEDHRGENRGEGGYTF. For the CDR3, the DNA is TGCAGCGTTGAAGATCACCGTGGTGAAAACAGGGGAGAAGGGGGCTACACCTTC.

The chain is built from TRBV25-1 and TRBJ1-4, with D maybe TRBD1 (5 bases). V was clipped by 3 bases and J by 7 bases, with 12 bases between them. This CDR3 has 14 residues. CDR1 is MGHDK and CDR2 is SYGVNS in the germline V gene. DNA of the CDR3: TGTGCCAGCAGTGACCCCGGGGGAGCTGAAAAACTGTTTTTT. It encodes CASSDPGGAEKLFF.

The CDR3 region has the DNA TGTGCCAGCAGCGAGGAGGAGGAAAAACTGTTTTTT. Amino acids: CASSEEEEKLFF. V is TRBV2 and J is TRBJ1-4; D is unclear. Deletions cut 6 bases from V and 8 bases from J, with 10 bases between. The CDR3 sequence is 12 residues long. Germline V lookup: CDR1 SNHLY, CDR2 FYNNEI.

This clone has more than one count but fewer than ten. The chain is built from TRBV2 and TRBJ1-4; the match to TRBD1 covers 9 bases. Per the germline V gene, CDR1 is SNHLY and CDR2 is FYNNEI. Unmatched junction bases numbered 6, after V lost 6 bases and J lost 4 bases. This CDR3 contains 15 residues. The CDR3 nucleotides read TGTGCCAGCAGAGTAGCGACAGGGGGTAATGAAAAACTGTTTTTT. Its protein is CASRVATGGNEKLFF.

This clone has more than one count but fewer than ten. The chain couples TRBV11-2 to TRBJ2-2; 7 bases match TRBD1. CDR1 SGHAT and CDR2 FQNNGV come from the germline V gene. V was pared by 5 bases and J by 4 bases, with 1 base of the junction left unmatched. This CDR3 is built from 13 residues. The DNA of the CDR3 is TGTGCCAGCAGCCCAGGGGGCACCGGGGAGCTGTTTTTT. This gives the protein CASSPGGTGELFF.

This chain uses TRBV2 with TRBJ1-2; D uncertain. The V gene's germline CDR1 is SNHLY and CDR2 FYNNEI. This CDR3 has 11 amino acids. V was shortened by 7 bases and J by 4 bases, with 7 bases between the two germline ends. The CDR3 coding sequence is TGTGCCAGCACCTCGGGCTATGGCTACACCTTC. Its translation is CASTSGYGYTF.

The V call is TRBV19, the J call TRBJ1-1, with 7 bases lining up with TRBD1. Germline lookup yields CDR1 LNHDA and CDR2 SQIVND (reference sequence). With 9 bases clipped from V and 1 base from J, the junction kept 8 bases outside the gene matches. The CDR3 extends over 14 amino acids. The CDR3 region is CASDNRDRNTEAFF. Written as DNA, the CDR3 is TGTGCCAGCGACAACCGGGACAGGAACACTGAAGCTTTCTTT. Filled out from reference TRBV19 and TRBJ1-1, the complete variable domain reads DGGITQSPKYLFRKEGQNVTLSCEQNLNHDAMYWYRQDPGQGLRLIYYSQIVNDFQKGDIAEGYSVSREKKESFPLTVTSAQKNPTAFYLCASDNRDRNTEAFFGQGTRLTVV.

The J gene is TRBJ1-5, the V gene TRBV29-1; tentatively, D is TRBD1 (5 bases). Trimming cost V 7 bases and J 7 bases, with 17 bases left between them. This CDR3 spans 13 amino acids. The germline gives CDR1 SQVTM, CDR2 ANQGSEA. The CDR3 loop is CSAQAREGQPQHF. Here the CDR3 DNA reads TGCAGCGCCCAGGCCAGGGAGGGCCAGCCCCAGCATTTT.

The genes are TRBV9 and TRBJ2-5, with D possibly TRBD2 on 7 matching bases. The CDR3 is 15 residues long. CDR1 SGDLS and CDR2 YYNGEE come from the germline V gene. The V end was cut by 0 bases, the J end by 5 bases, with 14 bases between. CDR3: CASSVEGGAGETQYF. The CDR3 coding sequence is TGTGCCAGCAGCGTAGAGGGGGGGGCGGGGGAGACCCAGTACTTC.

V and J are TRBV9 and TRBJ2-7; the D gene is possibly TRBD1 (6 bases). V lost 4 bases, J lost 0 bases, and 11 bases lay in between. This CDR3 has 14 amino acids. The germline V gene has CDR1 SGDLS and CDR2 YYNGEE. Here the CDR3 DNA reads TGTGCCAGCAGCCCGCGACAGGCCTCCTACGAGCAGTACTTC. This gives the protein CASSPRQASYEQYF.

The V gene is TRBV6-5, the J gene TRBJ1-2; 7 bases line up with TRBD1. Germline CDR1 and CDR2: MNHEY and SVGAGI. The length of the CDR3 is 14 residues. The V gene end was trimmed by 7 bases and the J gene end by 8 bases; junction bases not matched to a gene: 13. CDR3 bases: TGTGCCAGCACCTCCGGACAGGAAAATGACGGCTACACCTTC. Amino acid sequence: CASTSGQENDGYTF.

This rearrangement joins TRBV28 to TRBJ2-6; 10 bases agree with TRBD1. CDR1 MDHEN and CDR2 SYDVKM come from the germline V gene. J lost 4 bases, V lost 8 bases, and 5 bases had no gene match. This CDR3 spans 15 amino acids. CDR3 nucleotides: TGTGCCAGCGGACAGGGGGACCTGGGGGCCAACGTCCTGACTTTC. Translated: CASGQGDLGANVLTF.

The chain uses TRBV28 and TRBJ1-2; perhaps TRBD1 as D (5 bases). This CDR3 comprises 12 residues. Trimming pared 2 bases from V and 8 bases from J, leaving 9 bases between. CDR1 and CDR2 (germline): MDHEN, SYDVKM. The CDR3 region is CASSLGGAGYTF. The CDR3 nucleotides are TGTGCCAGCAGTTTAGGCGGGGCCGGCTACACCTTC.

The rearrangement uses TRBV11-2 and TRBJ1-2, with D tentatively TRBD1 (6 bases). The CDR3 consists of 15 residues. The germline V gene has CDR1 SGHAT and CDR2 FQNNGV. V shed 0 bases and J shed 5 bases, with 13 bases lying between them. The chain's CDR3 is CASSLDFRTDYGYTF. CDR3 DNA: TGTGCCAGCAGCTTAGATTTTAGGACAGATTATGGCTACACCTTC.

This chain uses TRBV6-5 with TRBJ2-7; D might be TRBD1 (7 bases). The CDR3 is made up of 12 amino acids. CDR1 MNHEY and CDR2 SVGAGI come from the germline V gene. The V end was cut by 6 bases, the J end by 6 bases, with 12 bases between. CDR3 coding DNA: TGTGCCAGCAGCCATCAGGGGGGCGAGCAGTACTTC. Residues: CASSHQGGEQYF.

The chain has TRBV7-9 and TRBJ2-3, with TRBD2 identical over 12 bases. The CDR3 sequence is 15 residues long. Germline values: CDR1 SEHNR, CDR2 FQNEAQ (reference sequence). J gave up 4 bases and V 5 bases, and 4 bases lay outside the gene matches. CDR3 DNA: TGTGCCAGCAGCCAGACTAGCGGGGGCTCAGATACGCAGTATTTT. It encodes CASSQTSGGSDTQYF.

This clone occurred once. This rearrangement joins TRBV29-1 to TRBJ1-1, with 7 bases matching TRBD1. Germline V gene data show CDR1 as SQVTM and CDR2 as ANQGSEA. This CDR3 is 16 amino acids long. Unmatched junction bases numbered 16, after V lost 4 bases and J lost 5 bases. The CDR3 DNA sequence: TGCAGCGTTGGGAAGGGGGCGCTCCGGGCCCTAACTGAAGCTTTCTTT. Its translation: CSVGKGALRALTEAFF.